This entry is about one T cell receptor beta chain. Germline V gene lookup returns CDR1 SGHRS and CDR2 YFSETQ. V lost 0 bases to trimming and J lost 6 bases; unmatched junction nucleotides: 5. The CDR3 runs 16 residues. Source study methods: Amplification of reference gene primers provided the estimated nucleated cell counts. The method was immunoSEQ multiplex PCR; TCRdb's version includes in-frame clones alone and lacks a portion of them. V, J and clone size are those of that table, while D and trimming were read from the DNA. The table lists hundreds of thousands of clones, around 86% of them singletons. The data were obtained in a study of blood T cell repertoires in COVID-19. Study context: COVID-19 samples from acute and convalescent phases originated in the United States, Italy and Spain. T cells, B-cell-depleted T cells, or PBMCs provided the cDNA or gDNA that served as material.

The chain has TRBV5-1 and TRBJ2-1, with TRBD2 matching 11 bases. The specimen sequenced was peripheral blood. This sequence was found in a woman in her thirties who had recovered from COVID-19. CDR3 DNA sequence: TGCGCCAGCAGCTTGGAGGGGACTAGCGGATCCAATGAGCAGTTCTTC. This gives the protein CASSLEGTSGSNEQFF.